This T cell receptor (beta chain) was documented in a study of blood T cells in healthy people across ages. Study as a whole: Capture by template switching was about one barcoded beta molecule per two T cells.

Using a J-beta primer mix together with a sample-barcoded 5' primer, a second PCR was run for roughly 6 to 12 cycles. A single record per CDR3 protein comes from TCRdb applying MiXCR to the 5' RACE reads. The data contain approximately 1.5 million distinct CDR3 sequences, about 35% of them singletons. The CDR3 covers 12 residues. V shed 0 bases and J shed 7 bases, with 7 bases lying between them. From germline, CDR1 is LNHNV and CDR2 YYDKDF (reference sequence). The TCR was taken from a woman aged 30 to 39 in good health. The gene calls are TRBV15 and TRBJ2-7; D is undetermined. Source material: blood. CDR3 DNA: TGTGCCACCAGCAGAGATATCCAAGAGCAGTACTTC. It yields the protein CATSRDIQEQYF.